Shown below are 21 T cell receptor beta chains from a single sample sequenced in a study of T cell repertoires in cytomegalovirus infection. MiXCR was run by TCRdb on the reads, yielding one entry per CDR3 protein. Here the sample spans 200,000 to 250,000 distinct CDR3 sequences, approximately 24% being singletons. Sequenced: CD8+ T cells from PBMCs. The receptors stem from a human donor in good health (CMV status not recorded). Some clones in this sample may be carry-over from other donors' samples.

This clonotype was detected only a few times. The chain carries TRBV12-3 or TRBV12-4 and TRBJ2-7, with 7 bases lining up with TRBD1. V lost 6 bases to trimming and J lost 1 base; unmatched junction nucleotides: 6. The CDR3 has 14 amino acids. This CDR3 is CASSWDRFSYEQYF. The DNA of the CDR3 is TGTGCCAGCAGCTGGGACAGATTTTCCTACGAGCAGTACTTC.

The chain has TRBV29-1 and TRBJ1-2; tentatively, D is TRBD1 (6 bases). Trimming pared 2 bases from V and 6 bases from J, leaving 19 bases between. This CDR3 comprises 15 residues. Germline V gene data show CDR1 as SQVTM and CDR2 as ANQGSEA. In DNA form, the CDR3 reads TGCAGCGTTGAATCCGGGACATCGCCTGGGCATGGCTACACCTTC. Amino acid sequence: CSVESGTSPGHGYTF. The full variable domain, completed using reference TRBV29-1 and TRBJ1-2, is SAVISQKPSRDICQRGTSLTIQCQVDSQVTMMFWYRQQPGQSLTLIATANQGSEATYESGFVIDKFPISRPNLTFSTLTVSNMSPEDSSIYLCSVESGTSPGHGYTFGSGTRLTVV.

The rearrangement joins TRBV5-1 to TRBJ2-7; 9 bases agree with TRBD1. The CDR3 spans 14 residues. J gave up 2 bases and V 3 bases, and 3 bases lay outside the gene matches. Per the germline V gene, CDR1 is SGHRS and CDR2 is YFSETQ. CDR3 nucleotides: TGCGCCAGCAGCTGGGGACAGGGTCCCTACGAGCAGTACTTC. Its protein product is CASSWGQGPYEQYF.

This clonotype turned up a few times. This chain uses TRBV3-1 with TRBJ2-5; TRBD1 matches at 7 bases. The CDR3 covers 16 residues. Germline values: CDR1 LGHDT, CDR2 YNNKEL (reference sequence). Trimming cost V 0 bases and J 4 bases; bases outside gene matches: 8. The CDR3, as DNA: TGTGCCAGCAGCCAAGACCAGCTAGGGGGCGTAGAGACCCAGTACTTC. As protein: CASSQDQLGGVETQYF.

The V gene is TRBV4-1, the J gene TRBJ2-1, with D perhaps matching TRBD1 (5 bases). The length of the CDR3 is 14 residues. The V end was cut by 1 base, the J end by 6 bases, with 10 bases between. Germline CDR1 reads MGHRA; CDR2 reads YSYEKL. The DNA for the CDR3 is TGCGCCAGCAGCCAAGTGGTAGGGGTCAATGAGCAGTTCTTC. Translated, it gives CASSQVVGVNEQFF.

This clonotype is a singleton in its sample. The CDR3 here is CAWSDPRAHYPDTQYF. The CDR3 nucleotides read TGTGCCTGGAGCGACCCTCGAGCCCACTACCCAGATACGCAGTATTTT. The V call is TRBV30, the J call TRBJ2-3; D remains ambiguous. Deletions cut 3 bases from V and 4 bases from J, with 20 bases between. This CDR3 contains 16 residues. Germline CDR1 is GTSNPN and CDR2 is SVGIG (reference sequence).

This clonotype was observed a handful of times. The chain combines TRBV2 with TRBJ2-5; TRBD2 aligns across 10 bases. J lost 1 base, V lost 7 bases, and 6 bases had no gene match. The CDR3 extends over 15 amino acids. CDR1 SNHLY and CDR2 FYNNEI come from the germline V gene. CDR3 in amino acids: CASTSSGGTQETQYF. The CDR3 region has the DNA TGTGCCAGCACCTCTAGCGGGGGAACCCAAGAGACCCAGTACTTC. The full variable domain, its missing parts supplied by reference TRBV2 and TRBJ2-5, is EPEVTQTPSHQVTQMGQEVILRCVPISNHLYFYWYRQILGQKVEFLVSFYNNEISEKSEIFDDQFSVERPDGSNFTLKIRSTKLEDSAMYFCASTSSGGTQETQYFGPGTRLLVL.

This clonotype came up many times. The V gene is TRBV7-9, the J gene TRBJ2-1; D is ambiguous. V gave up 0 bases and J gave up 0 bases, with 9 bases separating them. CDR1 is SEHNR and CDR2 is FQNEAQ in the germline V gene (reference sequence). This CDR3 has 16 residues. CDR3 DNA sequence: TGTGCCAGCAGCTTAGCGGCCCTGAGCTCCTACAATGAGCAGTTCTTC. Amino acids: CASSLAALSSYNEQFF.

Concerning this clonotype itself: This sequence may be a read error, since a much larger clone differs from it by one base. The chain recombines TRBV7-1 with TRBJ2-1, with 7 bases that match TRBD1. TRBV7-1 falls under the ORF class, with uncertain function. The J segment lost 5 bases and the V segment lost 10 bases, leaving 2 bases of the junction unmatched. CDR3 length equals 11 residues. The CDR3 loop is CANRGNNEQFF. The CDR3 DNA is TGTGCCAACAGGGGTAACAATGAGCAGTTCTTC.

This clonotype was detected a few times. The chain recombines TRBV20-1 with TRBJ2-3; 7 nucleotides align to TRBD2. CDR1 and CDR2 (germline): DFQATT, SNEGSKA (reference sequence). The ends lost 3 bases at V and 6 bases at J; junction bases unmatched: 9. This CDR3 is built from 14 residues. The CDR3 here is CSASGTIPGDTQYF. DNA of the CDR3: TGCAGTGCTAGCGGGACTATCCCGGGGGATACGCAGTATTTT.

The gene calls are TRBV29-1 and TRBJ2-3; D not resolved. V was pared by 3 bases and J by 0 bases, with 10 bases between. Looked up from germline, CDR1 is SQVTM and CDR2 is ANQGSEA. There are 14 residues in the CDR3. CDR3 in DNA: TGCAGCGTTGATGGGGTGACTAGCACAGATACGCAGTATTTT. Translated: CSVDGVTSTDTQYF.

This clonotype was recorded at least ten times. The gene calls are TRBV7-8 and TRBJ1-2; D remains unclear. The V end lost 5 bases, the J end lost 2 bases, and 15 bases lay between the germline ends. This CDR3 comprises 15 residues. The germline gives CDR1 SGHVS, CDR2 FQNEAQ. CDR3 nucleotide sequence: TGTGCCAGCAGCCCAGTGGTAGGATCCAACTATGGCTACACCTTC. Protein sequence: CASSPVVGSNYGYTF.

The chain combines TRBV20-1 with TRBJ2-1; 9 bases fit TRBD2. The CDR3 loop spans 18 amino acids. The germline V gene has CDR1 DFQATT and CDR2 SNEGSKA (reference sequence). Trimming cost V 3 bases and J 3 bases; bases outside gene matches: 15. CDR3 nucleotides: TGCAGTGCTAGGGGGGCGGCTAGCGGGGCCCCTTTCTACAATGAGCAGTTCTTC. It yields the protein CSARGAASGAPFYNEQFF.

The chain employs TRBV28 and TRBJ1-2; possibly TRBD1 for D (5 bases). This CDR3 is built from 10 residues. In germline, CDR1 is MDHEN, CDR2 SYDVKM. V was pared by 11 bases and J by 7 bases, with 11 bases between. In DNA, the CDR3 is TGTGCCGCACTCGGGACTGGCTACACCTTC. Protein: CAALGTGYTF.

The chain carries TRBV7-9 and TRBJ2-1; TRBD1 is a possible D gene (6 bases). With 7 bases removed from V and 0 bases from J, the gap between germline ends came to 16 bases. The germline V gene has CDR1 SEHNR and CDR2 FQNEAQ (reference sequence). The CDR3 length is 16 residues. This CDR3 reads CASTTVTGISYNEQFF. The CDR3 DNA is TGTGCCAGCACCACGGTGACAGGAATCTCCTACAATGAGCAGTTCTTC.

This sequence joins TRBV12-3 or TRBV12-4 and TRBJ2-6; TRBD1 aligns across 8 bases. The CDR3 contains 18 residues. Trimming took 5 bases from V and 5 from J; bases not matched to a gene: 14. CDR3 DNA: TGTGCCAGCAGTACAGAGACAGGGGACAGGTTTTGGGCCAACGTCCTGACTTTC. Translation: CASSTETGDRFWANVLTF.

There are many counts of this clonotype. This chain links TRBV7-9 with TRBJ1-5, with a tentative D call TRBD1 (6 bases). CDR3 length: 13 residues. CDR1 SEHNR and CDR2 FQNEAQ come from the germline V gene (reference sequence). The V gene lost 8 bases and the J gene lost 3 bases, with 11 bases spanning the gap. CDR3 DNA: TGTGCCAGCGCAGGGGCGGCCAATCAGCCCCAGCATTTT. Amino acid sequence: CASAGAANQPQHF.

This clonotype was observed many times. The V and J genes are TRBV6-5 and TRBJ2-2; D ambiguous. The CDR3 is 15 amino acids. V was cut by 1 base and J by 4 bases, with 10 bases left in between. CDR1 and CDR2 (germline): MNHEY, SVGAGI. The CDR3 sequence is CASSYFTTLTGELFF. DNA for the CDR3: TGTGCCAGCAGTTACTTTACGACCCTCACCGGGGAGCTGTTTTTT.

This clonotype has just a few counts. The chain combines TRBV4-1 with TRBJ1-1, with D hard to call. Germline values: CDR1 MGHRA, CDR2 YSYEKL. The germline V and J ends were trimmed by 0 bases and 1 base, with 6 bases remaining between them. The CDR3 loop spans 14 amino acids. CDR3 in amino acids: CASSQDRRNTEAFF. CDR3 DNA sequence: TGCGCCAGCAGCCAAGATCGACGGAACACTGAAGCTTTCTTT.

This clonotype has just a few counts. CDR3 in amino acids: CASSWGGGEQFF. CDR3 in DNA: TGTGCCAGCAGCTGGGGGGGTGGTGAGCAGTTCTTC. The chain carries TRBV7-8 and TRBJ2-1, with 7 nucleotides matching TRBD2. CDR3 size: 12 residues. Germline CDR1 SGHVS, CDR2 FQNEAQ. The J segment lost 9 bases and the V segment lost 4 bases, leaving 3 bases of the junction unmatched. Full variable domain (missing parts from reference TRBV7-8 and TRBJ2-1): GAGVSQSPRYKVAKRGQDVALRCDPISGHVSLFWYQQALGQGPEFLTYFQNEAQLDKSGLPSDRFFAERPEGSVSTLKIQRTQQEDSAVYLCASSWGGGEQFFGPGTRLTVL.

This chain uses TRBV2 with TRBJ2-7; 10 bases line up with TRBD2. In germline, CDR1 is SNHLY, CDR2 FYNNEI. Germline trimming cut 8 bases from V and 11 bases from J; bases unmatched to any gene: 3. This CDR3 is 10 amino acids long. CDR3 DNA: TGTGCCAGCGGACTAGCGGAGGAGTACTTC. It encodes CASGLAEEYF.